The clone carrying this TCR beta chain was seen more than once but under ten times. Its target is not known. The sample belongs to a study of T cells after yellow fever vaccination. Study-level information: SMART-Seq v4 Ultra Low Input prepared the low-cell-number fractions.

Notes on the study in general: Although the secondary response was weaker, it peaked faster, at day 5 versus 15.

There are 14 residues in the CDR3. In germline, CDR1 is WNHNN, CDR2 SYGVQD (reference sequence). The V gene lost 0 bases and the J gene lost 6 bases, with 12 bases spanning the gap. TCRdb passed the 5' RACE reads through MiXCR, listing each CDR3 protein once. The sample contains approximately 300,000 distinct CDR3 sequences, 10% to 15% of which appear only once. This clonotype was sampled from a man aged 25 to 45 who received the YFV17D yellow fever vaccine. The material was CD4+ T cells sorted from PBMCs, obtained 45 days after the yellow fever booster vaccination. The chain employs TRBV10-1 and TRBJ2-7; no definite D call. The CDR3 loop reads CASSESGAPSEQYF. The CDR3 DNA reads TGCGCCAGCAGTGAGTCGGGCGCCCCGAGCGAGCAGTACTTC.